This is a list of T cell receptor beta chains from one sample in a study of T cells after yellow fever vaccination. TCRdb fed the 5' RACE reads into MiXCR, producing one record per CDR3 protein. The profile shows about 220,000 distinct CDR3 sequences, 6.7% of them singletons. The input for sequencing was CD4+ T cells sorted from PBMCs, taken on the day of the yellow fever booster vaccination. The receptors derive from a man aged 25-45 years who received the YFV17D yellow fever vaccine. Each CDR3 is given with its conserved first and last residue. D genes are given only for firm matches. Part of the rows lack a size; the others show once, few, many or a class for expanded clones.

d_call: -; clone_size: many; j_call: TRBJ2-5; cdr3_length: 13; v_call: TRBV20-1; cdr3_nt: TGCAGTGCCCTTTCTCGGGGACGAGAGACCCAGTACTTC; cdr3_aa: CSALSRGRETQYF
d_call: -; clone_size: few; j_call: TRBJ1-1; cdr3_length: 15; v_call: TRBV5-1; cdr3_nt: TGCGCCAGCAGCCTGGCCGGGACGGTTAACACTGAAGCTTTCTTT; cdr3_aa: CASSLAGTVNTEAFF
d_call: TRBD2; clone_size: many; j_call: TRBJ2-1; cdr3_length: 15; v_call: TRBV29-1; cdr3_nt: TGCAGCGTCGCCCCGGGACTAGCAGACTACAATGAGCAGTTCTTC; cdr3_aa: CSVAPGLADYNEQFF
d_call: TRBD1; clone_size: few; j_call: TRBJ1-2; cdr3_length: 18; v_call: TRBV3-1; cdr3_nt: TGTGCCTTCTGTTATTACTCGCTCCGGGACAGCCATAACTATGGCTACACCTTC; cdr3_aa: CAFCYYSLRDSHNYGYTF
d_call: -; clone_size: -; j_call: TRBJ1-1; cdr3_length: 14; v_call: TRBV19; cdr3_nt: TGTGCCAGTAGTATAGGCAGGCCAGTCACTGAAGCTTTCTTT; cdr3_aa: CASSIGRPVTEAFF
d_call: TRBD2; clone_size: many; j_call: TRBJ2-7; cdr3_length: 13; v_call: TRBV20-1; cdr3_nt: TGCAGTGCTAGAGGAACAGAGCGGGGCGAGCAGTACTTC; cdr3_aa: CSARGTERGEQYF
d_call: -; clone_size: few; j_call: TRBJ2-2; cdr3_length: 16; v_call: TRBV7-2; cdr3_nt: TGTGCCAGCAGCTTAAGATGGGGCAGAAACACCGGGGAGCTGTTTTTT; cdr3_aa: CASSLRWGRNTGELFF
d_call: TRBD2; clone_size: many; j_call: TRBJ2-1; cdr3_length: 19; v_call: TRBV7-2; cdr3_nt: TGTGCCAGCAGCTTAGCGCCCCCCCGAATAAGCGGGAGGGGCTCTGAGCAGTTCTTC; cdr3_aa: CASSLAPPRISGRGSEQFF
d_call: -; clone_size: few; j_call: TRBJ1-2; cdr3_length: 15; v_call: TRBV5-1; cdr3_nt: TGCGCCAGCAGCTTGGGAATCTCCGGAGCCTATGGCTACACCTTC; cdr3_aa: CASSLGISGAYGYTF
d_call: -; clone_size: many; j_call: TRBJ2-1; cdr3_length: 12; v_call: TRBV20-1; cdr3_nt: TGCAGTGCTAGAACTAGCCGAAATGAGCAGTTCTTC; cdr3_aa: CSARTSRNEQFF
d_call: TRBD1; clone_size: -; j_call: TRBJ1-2; cdr3_length: 17; v_call: TRBV14; cdr3_nt: TGTGCCAGCAGCCAATGGACAGGAGCAGATTACCCCGATGGCTACACCTTC; cdr3_aa: CASSQWTGADYPDGYTF
d_call: -; clone_size: -; j_call: TRBJ2-2; cdr3_length: 13; v_call: TRBV5-6; cdr3_nt: TGTGCCAGCAGCGTATTGACAGGAGGGGAGCTGTTTTTT; cdr3_aa: CASSVLTGGELFF
d_call: -; clone_size: -; j_call: TRBJ2-1; cdr3_length: 14; v_call: TRBV7-2; cdr3_nt: TGTGCCAGCAGCTTAGCGACTCAAGCCCCTGAGCAGTTCTTC; cdr3_aa: CASSLATQAPEQFF
d_call: -; clone_size: few; j_call: TRBJ2-7; cdr3_length: 12; v_call: TRBV30; cdr3_nt: TGTGCCTGGTCGGGGAGTACCCACGAGCAGTACTTC; cdr3_aa: CAWSGSTHEQYF
d_call: -; clone_size: many; j_call: TRBJ2-1; cdr3_length: 14; v_call: TRBV9; cdr3_nt: TGTGCCAGCAGCGTAAAGGGGGGGAACAATGAGCAGTTCTTC; cdr3_aa: CASSVKGGNNEQFF
d_call: -; clone_size: many; j_call: TRBJ2-3; cdr3_length: 14; v_call: TRBV3-1; cdr3_nt: TGTGCCAGCAGCCAAGATGGTAACACAGATACGCAGTATTTT; cdr3_aa: CASSQDGNTDTQYF
d_call: -; clone_size: many; j_call: TRBJ2-7; cdr3_length: 14; v_call: TRBV18; cdr3_nt: TGTGCCAGCTCAACTGGACTGACCTCCTACGAGCAGTACTTC; cdr3_aa: CASSTGLTSYEQYF
d_call: -; clone_size: many; j_call: TRBJ2-1; cdr3_length: 9; v_call: TRBV7-2; cdr3_nt: TGTGCCAGCAGCTTAGTAGGGTTCTTC; cdr3_aa: CASSLVGFF
d_call: TRBD2; clone_size: few; j_call: TRBJ2-7; cdr3_length: 14; v_call: TRBV6-2/TRBV6-3; cdr3_nt: TGTGCCAGCAGTCGACTAGCGGGAGGCCACGAGCAGTACTTC; cdr3_aa: CASSRLAGGHEQYF
d_call: TRBD1; clone_size: -; j_call: TRBJ1-1; cdr3_length: 15; v_call: TRBV28; cdr3_nt: TGTGCCAGCACCCAGACAGGGTACATGAACACTGAAGCTTTCTTT; cdr3_aa: CASTQTGYMNTEAFF
d_call: -; clone_size: few; j_call: TRBJ1-6; cdr3_length: 12; v_call: TRBV20-1; cdr3_nt: TGCAGTGCAGGTGTGGGGGCTTCACCCCTCCACTTT; cdr3_aa: CSAGVGASPLHF
d_call: TRBD2; clone_size: -; j_call: TRBJ2-1; cdr3_length: 15; v_call: TRBV11-3; cdr3_nt: TGTGCCAGCAGCGCCACCGGGACTAGAGAAAATGAGCAGTTCTTC; cdr3_aa: CASSATGTRENEQFF
d_call: -; clone_size: few; j_call: TRBJ2-5; cdr3_length: 12; v_call: TRBV18; cdr3_nt: TGTGCCAGCTCCGTGTACCAAGAGACCCAGTACTTC; cdr3_aa: CASSVYQETQYF
d_call: -; clone_size: many; j_call: TRBJ2-3; cdr3_length: 11; v_call: TRBV5-8; cdr3_nt: TGTGCCAGCAGCTTTCAGGATACGCAGTATTTT; cdr3_aa: CASSFQDTQYF
d_call: TRBD2; clone_size: few; j_call: TRBJ2-2; cdr3_length: 17; v_call: TRBV12-3/TRBV12-4; cdr3_nt: TGTGCCAGCAGTTTACCACCCCTAGCGGGGGTACCCGGGGAGCTGTTTTTT; cdr3_aa: CASSLPPLAGVPGELFF
d_call: -; clone_size: -; j_call: TRBJ2-1; cdr3_length: 13; v_call: TRBV24-1; cdr3_nt: TGTGCCACCAAGGGGGAGGGATACAATGAGCAGTTCTTC; cdr3_aa: CATKGEGYNEQFF
d_call: -; clone_size: -; j_call: TRBJ2-5; cdr3_length: 14; v_call: TRBV7-2; cdr3_nt: TGTGCCAGCAGCTCGGACATTGGATTAGAGACCCAGTACTTC; cdr3_aa: CASSSDIGLETQYF
d_call: -; clone_size: many; j_call: TRBJ2-5; cdr3_length: 14; v_call: TRBV12-3/TRBV12-4; cdr3_nt: TGTGCCAGCAGTTTCTGGGGGAACGAAGAGACCCAGTACTTC; cdr3_aa: CASSFWGNEETQYF
d_call: TRBD2; clone_size: -; j_call: TRBJ2-7; cdr3_length: 16; v_call: TRBV20-1; cdr3_nt: TGCAGTGCTAGAGGCTCGACTAGCGGGAAGATCTACGAGCAGTACTTC; cdr3_aa: CSARGSTSGKIYEQYF
d_call: TRBD2; clone_size: -; j_call: TRBJ2-1; cdr3_length: 17; v_call: TRBV2; cdr3_nt: TGTACCTGCAGTCACCGCGCGGCGGGAGACTCCTACAATGAGCAGTTCTTC; cdr3_aa: CTCSHRAAGDSYNEQFF
d_call: TRBD2; clone_size: many; j_call: TRBJ2-7; cdr3_length: 14; v_call: TRBV23-1; cdr3_nt: TGCGCCAGCAGTCAGGGACTAGTTCACTACGAGCAGTACTTC; cdr3_aa: CASSQGLVHYEQYF
d_call: -; clone_size: many; j_call: TRBJ1-2; cdr3_length: 11; v_call: TRBV12-3/TRBV12-4; cdr3_nt: TGTGCCAGCAGTTTAGCGAGGGGCTACACCTTC; cdr3_aa: CASSLARGYTF
d_call: TRBD2; clone_size: few; j_call: TRBJ2-5; cdr3_length: 15; v_call: TRBV28; cdr3_nt: TGTGCCAGCAGTGCCGCTGGACTAGCGGGAGAGACCCAGTACTTC; cdr3_aa: CASSAAGLAGETQYF
d_call: TRBD2; clone_size: many; j_call: TRBJ2-1; cdr3_length: 15; v_call: TRBV24-1; cdr3_nt: TGTGCCACCAGTGGAAGCGGGAGGGGTGGGAATGAGCAGTTCTTC; cdr3_aa: CATSGSGRGGNEQFF
d_call: TRBD2; clone_size: many; j_call: TRBJ2-7; cdr3_length: 15; v_call: TRBV7-2; cdr3_nt: TGTGCCAGCAGCTTAGTTGCTAGCGGGAGTCGCGAGCAGTACTTC; cdr3_aa: CASSLVASGSREQYF
d_call: -; clone_size: many; j_call: TRBJ2-7; cdr3_length: 13; v_call: TRBV7-2; cdr3_nt: TGTGCCAGCAGCAGGCAGGTCAACTACGAGCAGTACTTC; cdr3_aa: CASSRQVNYEQYF
d_call: TRBD1; clone_size: many; j_call: TRBJ1-1; cdr3_length: 15; v_call: TRBV7-9; cdr3_nt: TGTGCCAGCAGCCGGGACAGGGTAAGGAACACTGAAGCTTTCTTT; cdr3_aa: CASSRDRVRNTEAFF
d_call: TRBD1; clone_size: -; j_call: TRBJ2-2; cdr3_length: 16; v_call: TRBV3-1; cdr3_nt: TGTGCCAGCAGCCAAGTTACAGGGGTGAACACCGGGGAGCTGTTTTTT; cdr3_aa: CASSQVTGVNTGELFF
d_call: -; clone_size: few; j_call: TRBJ2-7; cdr3_length: 14; v_call: TRBV5-5; cdr3_nt: TGTGCCAGCAGCTTGGGAGGGACCCGCTACGAGCAGTACTTC; cdr3_aa: CASSLGGTRYEQYF
d_call: TRBD2; clone_size: few; j_call: TRBJ2-7; cdr3_length: 12; v_call: TRBV7-3; cdr3_nt: TGTGCCAGCAGCCCGTTTGCGGGGGTGGTGTACTTC; cdr3_aa: CASSPFAGVVYF
d_call: -; clone_size: many; j_call: TRBJ2-7; cdr3_length: 12; v_call: TRBV6-6; cdr3_nt: TGTGCCAGCAGTTACAGGGGTTACGAGCAGTACTTC; cdr3_aa: CASSYRGYEQYF
d_call: -; clone_size: many; j_call: TRBJ1-6; cdr3_length: 16; v_call: TRBV5-1; cdr3_nt: TGCGCCAGCAGCCTATGGGGACACCGAAATAATTCACCCCTCCACTTT; cdr3_aa: CASSLWGHRNNSPLHF
d_call: -; clone_size: -; j_call: TRBJ1-1; cdr3_length: 15; v_call: TRBV12-3/TRBV12-4; cdr3_nt: TGTGCCAGCAGTCCCCACCGTTCGTGGGACACTGAAGCTTTCTTT; cdr3_aa: CASSPHRSWDTEAFF
d_call: TRBD1; clone_size: few; j_call: TRBJ1-2; cdr3_length: 13; v_call: TRBV20-1; cdr3_nt: TGCAGTGCTACTGACGGACAGGGTGATGGCTACACCTTC; cdr3_aa: CSATDGQGDGYTF
d_call: -; clone_size: -; j_call: TRBJ2-2; cdr3_length: 16; v_call: TRBV25-1; cdr3_nt: TGTGCCAGCAGTCGGGACGGAAGCACTCGCACCGGGGAGCTGTTTTTT; cdr3_aa: CASSRDGSTRTGELFF
d_call: -; clone_size: many; j_call: TRBJ2-7; cdr3_length: 14; v_call: TRBV5-1; cdr3_nt: TGCGCCAGCGGTAGGGACTCCCCCCCGTACGAGCAGTACTTC; cdr3_aa: CASGRDSPPYEQYF
d_call: -; clone_size: many; j_call: TRBJ2-3; cdr3_length: 16; v_call: TRBV18; cdr3_nt: TGTGCCAGCTCACCACGACCAGGGGCCTTGACAGATACGCAGTATTTT; cdr3_aa: CASSPRPGALTDTQYF
d_call: -; clone_size: many; j_call: TRBJ2-4; cdr3_length: 16; v_call: TRBV5-1; cdr3_nt: TGCGCCAGCAGCTTGGAAGGGACAGCGGGGGAGAACATTCAGTACTTC; cdr3_aa: CASSLEGTAGENIQYF
d_call: -; clone_size: few; j_call: TRBJ2-7; cdr3_length: 14; v_call: TRBV20-1; cdr3_nt: TGCAGTGCTGTGGTCGGTGTTTTGGTAAGCGAGCAGTACTTC; cdr3_aa: CSAVVGVLVSEQYF
d_call: TRBD2; clone_size: -; j_call: TRBJ2-1; cdr3_length: 19; v_call: TRBV5-1; cdr3_nt: TGCGCCAGCAGCTCGTTGAAGGGGGTAGCGGGAGGAAGGAACAATGAGCAGTTCTTC; cdr3_aa: CASSSLKGVAGGRNNEQFF
d_call: TRBD2; clone_size: -; j_call: TRBJ2-1; cdr3_length: 15; v_call: TRBV5-6; cdr3_nt: TGTGCCAGCAGCTTACCCGGGAGGGGTACATATGAGCAGTTCTTC; cdr3_aa: CASSLPGRGTYEQFF
d_call: -; clone_size: few; j_call: TRBJ2-7; cdr3_length: 11; v_call: TRBV28; cdr3_nt: TGTGCCAGCAGTTCCGAGTACGAGCAGTACTTC; cdr3_aa: CASSSEYEQYF
d_call: -; clone_size: few; j_call: TRBJ2-2; cdr3_length: 15; v_call: TRBV9; cdr3_nt: TGTGCCAGCAGCGTTGACAGGACGAACACCGGGGAGCTGTTTTTT; cdr3_aa: CASSVDRTNTGELFF
d_call: TRBD1; clone_size: few; j_call: TRBJ2-2; cdr3_length: 15; v_call: TRBV5-1; cdr3_nt: TGCGCCAGCAGCTCCGAGACAGGGTACACCGGGGAGCTGTTTTTT; cdr3_aa: CASSSETGYTGELFF